This paragraph covers one T cell receptor beta chain sequence. The antigen remains unidentified. TCRdb called the reads again in MiXCR, with one record for every CDR3 protein. The sample has 250,000 to 350,000 distinct CDR3 sequences; about a quarter are singletons. The CDR3 totals 15 residues. Germline values: CDR1 DFQATT, CDR2 SNEGSKA (reference sequence). The V segment lost 2 bases and the J segment 6 bases; nucleotides outside the gene matches: 6. This specimen comes from a study of T cell repertoires in cytomegalovirus infection. Turning to the study itself: TCR beta signatures that were public indicated CMV infection and matching HLA type. Study results and caveats: Dominating the ex vivo response were TCR beta clonotypes that were CMV-specific and HLA-C-restricted.

This sequence was found in a human donor in good health (CMV status not recorded). Some clones in this sample may be carry-over from other donors' samples. The V gene is TRBV20-1, the J gene TRBJ2-1; 11 positions match TRBD2. What was sequenced was PBMCs. The CDR3 sequence: CSARTLAGDLNEQFF. In DNA form, the CDR3 reads TGCAGTGCTAGAACACTAGCGGGAGATCTCAATGAGCAGTTCTTC.